The next 24 T cell receptor beta chains were all read from a single sample in a study of cytomegalovirus exposure and HLA in healthy donors. Both 60 Vbeta primers and 13 Jbeta primers went into the PCR. Here immunoSEQ multiplex PCR was the method, and the copy in TCRdb shows in-frame clones only, minus some. The table lists some 250,000 clones, over 70% of them singletons. Specimen: PBMCs. The receptor set was obtained from a woman in her sixties or seventies in good health and CMV-seropositive.

The rearrangement uses TRBV5-1 and TRBJ2-3; TRBD1 is a possible D gene (5 bases). The V end was cut by 8 bases, the J end by 2 bases, with 15 bases between. Germline V lookup: CDR1 SGHRS, CDR2 YFSETQ. The CDR3 consists of 14 residues. CDR3 DNA: TGCGCCAGTTCACCCCAGGGATACACAGATACGCAGTATTTT. Protein sequence: CASSPQGYTDTQYF.

This chain uses TRBV5-5 with TRBJ1-4; a weak D match, TRBD1 (5 bases). The CDR3 totals 14 residues. Germline CDR1 reads SGHKS; CDR2 reads YYEKEE (reference sequence). Deletions cut 0 bases from V and 7 bases from J, with 10 bases between. The CDR3 is CASSLGGLGEKLFF. CDR3 coding DNA: TGTGCCAGCAGCTTGGGGGGACTCGGTGAAAAACTGTTTTTT.

This clone was found a few times. This sequence joins TRBV5-1 and TRBJ1-2; 9 bases are shared with TRBD1. Germline assignment: CDR1 SGHRS and CDR2 YFSETQ. The CDR3 sequence is 14 residues long. Trimming at V came to 4 bases and at J to 7 bases, leaving 8 bases not matched to a gene. CDR3 DNA: TGCGCCAGCAGCGAAGGACAGGGGATTTCTGGCTACACCTTC. Its protein is CASSEGQGISGYTF. The full variable domain, rest sourced from reference TRBV5-1 and TRBJ1-2, is KAGVTQTPRYLIKTRGQQVTLSCSPISGHRSVSWYQQTPGQGLQFLFEYFSETQRNKGNFPGRFSGRQFSNSRSEMNVSTLELGDSALYLCASSEGQGISGYTFGSGTRLTVV.

V and J are TRBV5-4 and TRBJ2-7, with D maybe TRBD2 (6 bases). V gave up 0 bases and J gave up 0 bases, with 13 bases separating them. There are 16 residues in the CDR3. Germline V lookup: CDR1 SGHNT, CDR2 YYREEE (reference sequence). DNA of the CDR3: TGTGCCAGCAGCTTGGAAGGCGGGGCCAGCTCCTACGAGCAGTACTTC. Protein: CASSLEGGASSYEQYF.

The chain employs TRBV28 and TRBJ2-6; 7 bases are shared with TRBD1. The CDR3 extends over 17 amino acids. The trim removed 7 bases at V and 0 bases at J, leaving 9 bases unmatched. From germline, CDR1 is MDHEN and CDR2 SYDVKM. CDR3 sequence (DNA): TGTGCCAGCACCCCCAGAGGGACAGTCTCTGGGGCCAACGTCCTGACTTTC. The encoded protein is CASTPRGTVSGANVLTF.

The chain combines TRBV27 with TRBJ1-2; D perhaps matches TRBD1 (5 bases). Germline CDR1 and CDR2: MNHEY and SMNVEV (reference sequence). V was cut by 0 bases and J by 5 bases, with 13 bases left in between. This CDR3 is 15 amino acids long. The CDR3 sequence: CASSLSGDSGYGYTF. CDR3 nucleotides: TGTGCCAGCAGTTTATCCGGGGACTCAGGGTATGGCTACACCTTC.

Here the CDR3 reads CAWTRGLGYGYTF. CDR3 coding DNA: TGTGCCTGGACCAGGGGGCTCGGCTATGGCTACACCTTC. The genes are TRBV30 and TRBJ1-2, with TRBD1 matching 8 bases. CDR1 and CDR2 from the germline V gene are GTSNPN and SVGIG (reference sequence). There are 13 residues in the CDR3. J was trimmed by 4 bases and V by 4 bases; bases with no gene match: 5.

The chain links TRBV27 to TRBJ1-1; D ambiguous. The CDR3 is made up of 16 amino acids. Germline CDR1 and CDR2: MNHEY and SMNVEV (reference sequence). The V end was cut by 5 bases, the J end by 2 bases, with 18 bases between. CDR3 bases: TGTGCCAGCAGTCCCCGAGGGATACGGGGTAACACTGAAGCTTTCTTT. This gives the protein CASSPRGIRGNTEAFF.

The chain employs TRBV27 and TRBJ2-1, with 10 nucleotides matching TRBD2. This CDR3 region has 16 residues. Trimming cost V 5 bases and J 5 bases; bases outside gene matches: 9. CDR1 is MNHEY, CDR2 SMNVEV, per germline (reference sequence). CDR3 sequence reads: CASSLITGLANNEQFF. The CDR3 DNA sequence: TGTGCCAGCAGTCTAATAACGGGACTAGCGAACAATGAGCAGTTCTTC.

This sequence joins TRBV5-6 and TRBJ2-2; no definite D call. This CDR3 spans 14 amino acids. V gave up 1 base and J gave up 4 bases, with 8 bases separating them. Per the germline V gene, CDR1 is SGHDT and CDR2 is YYEEEE. The CDR3 DNA reads TGTGCCAGCAGCTTGTTGTCAGGCACCGGGGAGCTGTTTTTT. It codes for CASSLLSGTGELFF.

The rearrangement uses TRBV25-1 and TRBJ1-1; maybe TRBD1 (5 bases). The CDR3 sequence is 13 residues long. Germline CDR1 MGHDK, CDR2 SYGVNS. V dropped 1 base and J dropped 11 bases, with 14 bases sitting between them. CDR3 nucleotide sequence: TGTGCCAGCAGTGAATCCCGGGGGGGGGTGGCTTTCTTT. Translation: CASSESRGGVAFF.

In this sample, this clone turned up a few times. The chain is built from TRBV27 and TRBJ2-7, with D possibly matching TRBD1 (5 bases). Germline V gene data show CDR1 as MNHEY and CDR2 as SMNVEV (reference sequence). This CDR3 has 14 amino acids. V gave up 2 bases and J gave up 6 bases, with 14 bases separating them. CDR3 coding DNA: TGTGCCAGCAGTTTACAGGGCCCTGCCCGCGAGCAGTACTTC. The encoded protein is CASSLQGPAREQYF.

The chain has TRBV28 and TRBJ1-2; D remains ambiguous. The CDR3 loop spans 12 amino acids. Germline CDR1 reads MDHEN; CDR2 reads SYDVKM. Trimming removed 8 bases from V and 7 bases from J, with 14 bases in between. CDR3 coding DNA: TGTGCCAGCGCGTTGGCGAGGGTTGGCTACACCTTC. Translated, it gives CASALARVGYTF.

This chain connects TRBV27 to TRBJ1-1; no definite D call. V was shortened by 6 bases and J by 1 base, with 9 bases between the two germline ends. The CDR3 length is 13 residues. Germline V CDR1 and CDR2: MNHEY, SMNVEV (reference sequence). CDR3 nucleotide sequence: TGTGCCAGCAGGACGGGTCCGAACACTGAAGCTTTCTTT. Its protein product is CASRTGPNTEAFF.

This chain links TRBV9 with TRBJ2-1, with D perhaps TRBD2 (5 bases). The CDR3 runs to 15 residues. V dropped 5 bases and J dropped 0 bases, with 12 bases sitting between them. Germline CDR1 reads SGDLS; CDR2 reads YYNGEE. CDR3 amino acids: CASSPGVSSYNEQFF. The CDR3 nucleotides are TGTGCCAGCAGTCCCGGGGTCAGCTCCTACAATGAGCAGTTCTTC.

The genes are TRBV10-1 and TRBJ1-1, with TRBD1 matching 7 bases. The V and J ends lost 4 bases and 1 base, in that order; junction bases with no gene match: 3. CDR1 and CDR2 from the germline V gene are WNHNN and SYGVQD (reference sequence). The CDR3 sequence is 14 residues long. The CDR3 reads CASSVDRTNTEAFF. CDR3 nucleotide sequence: TGCGCCAGCAGTGTGGACAGGACGAACACTGAAGCTTTCTTT.

The gene calls are TRBV19 and TRBJ2-7; 15 nucleotides align to TRBD2. Germline CDR1 is LNHDA and CDR2 is SQIVND (reference sequence). The V segment lost 10 bases and the J segment 0 bases; nucleotides outside the gene matches: 7. This CDR3 is built from 16 residues. CDR3 bases: TGTGCCACCCAGGGACTAGCGGGGGGCAGCTCCTACGAGCAGTACTTC. Its protein product is CATQGLAGGSSYEQYF.

The chain recombines TRBV9 with TRBJ2-3, with D possibly being TRBD2 (5 bases). Germline V gives CDR1 SGDLS, CDR2 YYNGEE. Trimming stripped 4 bases from V and 2 bases from J, with 17 bases between. The CDR3 totals 16 residues. CDR3 loop: CASSPRTYGNTDTQYF. In nucleotides, the CDR3 is TGTGCCAGCAGCCCCAGGACTTACGGAAACACAGATACGCAGTATTTT. Drawing the rest from reference TRBV9 and TRBJ2-3, the complete variable domain is DSGVTQTPKHLITATGQRVTLRCSPRSGDLSVYWYQQSLDQGLQFLIQYYNGEERAKGNILERFSAQQFPDLHSELNLSSLELGDSALYFCASSPRTYGNTDTQYFGPGTRLTVL.

The V and J genes are TRBV28 and TRBJ2-1, with D possibly being TRBD2 (7 bases). The CDR3 covers 16 residues. The germline V gene has CDR1 MDHEN and CDR2 SYDVKM. The germline V and J ends were trimmed by 4 bases and 10 bases, with 23 bases remaining between them. The DNA of the CDR3 is TGTGCCAGCAGTTGGGGGTCAAGGGGGGAGGGCCGGGAGCAGTTCTTC. It codes for CASSWGSRGEGREQFF.

The chain is built from TRBV9 and TRBJ2-3, with a weak D call TRBD2 (6 bases). Germline loops: CDR1 SGDLS, CDR2 YYNGEE. The CDR3 has 16 residues. Trimming cost V 3 bases and J 1 base, with 15 bases left between them. The CDR3 bases are TGTGCCAGCAGCGCAGAGGGGCGGGGTCGCACAGATACGCAGTATTTT. This translates into CASSAEGRGRTDTQYF.

The chain couples TRBV6-4 to TRBJ2-2; 8 bases fit TRBD2. The J segment lost 4 bases and the V segment lost 3 bases, leaving 10 bases of the junction unmatched. Germline V gene data show CDR1 as MRHNA and CDR2 as SNTAGT. The CDR3 has 17 residues. The CDR3 reads CASSETRAGEVTGELFF. The CDR3 bases are TGTGCCAGCAGTGAGACCCGAGCGGGAGAGGTCACCGGGGAGCTGTTTTTT.

In this sample, this clone turned up once. The chain combines TRBV27 with TRBJ2-1; a possible D gene is TRBD1 (6 bases). The germline V gene encodes CDR1 MNHEY and CDR2 SMNVEV (reference sequence). The germline V and J ends were trimmed by 4 bases and 10 bases, with 20 bases remaining between them. The length of the CDR3 is 15 residues. The CDR3 coding sequence is TGTGCCAGCAGTTCCAGGGGATTGTCAGAATGGGAGCAGTTCTTC. Residues: CASSSRGLSEWEQFF.

This chain joins TRBV9 and TRBJ2-2; D is uncertain. Trimming took 4 bases from V and 6 from J, leaving 7 bases between them. CDR3 length: 12 amino acids. Germline V lookup: CDR1 SGDLS, CDR2 YYNGEE. CDR3 sequence reads: CASSPRAGELFF. CDR3 coding DNA: TGTGCCAGCAGCCCCCGAGCCGGGGAGCTGTTTTTT.

V usage is TRBV19 and J usage is TRBJ2-2, with D possibly matching TRBD1 (5 bases). This CDR3 contains 15 residues. CDR1 is LNHDA and CDR2 is SQIVND in the germline V gene (reference sequence). V lost 2 bases and J 1 base, leaving 8 bases between the germline ends. CDR3 coding DNA: TGTGCCAGTAGTATACCCCAGGGGAACACCGGGGAGCTGTTTTTT. Its translation is CASSIPQGNTGELFF.